The present T cell receptor beta chain was sequenced within a study of T-cell memory formation after mild COVID-19. Study details: Largely, the TCR clusters proved donor specific.

Study-wide findings and caveats: That cross-reactive memory joined was suggested by some responding clones appearing in pre-infection memory. A second wave expanding day 15 to 37 was CD4+-biased; contracting clones were balanced.

UMIs and sample barcodes were carried by the TCR alpha and TCR beta cDNA libraries that 5'RACE produced using constant-segment primers. TCRdb called the 5' RACE reads again in MiXCR, with one record for every CDR3 protein. The profile shows 150,000 to 200,000 distinct CDR3 sequences, about 18% of them singletons. Germline CDR1 is MNHEY and CDR2 is SVGAGI. J gave up 11 bases and V 4 bases, and 12 bases lay outside the gene matches. The CDR3 sequence is 15 residues long. Details on this clonotype: Its antigen remains unknown.

This sequence joins TRBV6-5 and TRBJ1-1, with TRBD1 matching 11 bases. Material: PBMCs or a T cell subset sorted from them (not recorded which). This clonotype was obtained from a man in his late teens or twenties who had mild COVID-19 (a few samples of this study predate the infection). Cell type and time point are not known. The CDR3 sequence: CASSWTGGFSGMAFF. The CDR3 DNA is TGTGCCAGCAGTTGGACAGGGGGCTTCTCCGGCATGGCTTTCTTT.